This TCR beta chain was observed in a study of T-cell memory formation after mild COVID-19. MiXCR, applied by TCRdb to the 5' RACE reads, yields one record per CDR3 protein. The sample records about 290,000 distinct CDR3 sequences, more than 15% being singletons. Germline V gene data show CDR1 as SGHVS and CDR2 as FNYEAQ. The CDR3 spans 16 residues. V lost 1 base, J lost 4 bases, and 6 bases stayed unmatched. Material for sequencing was PBMCs or a T cell subset sorted from them (not recorded which). The sequence came from a young man who had mild COVID-19 (a few samples of this study predate the infection). Cell type and time point are not known. The V call is TRBV7-6, the J call TRBJ2-3, with 9 bases matching TRBD1. The CDR3 DNA reads TGTGCCAGCAGCTTAGGGGGGACAGGGTGGGCAGATACGCAGTATTTT. Its protein product is CASSLGGTGWADTQYF.